These 25 T cell receptor beta chains were all obtained from the same sample, sequenced in a study of blood T cell repertoires in COVID-19. Sequenced by immunoSEQ multiplex PCR; TCRdb stores in-frame clones only, minus some. The profile covers about 180,000 clones, with around 85% appearing a single time and 11% taken by the ten largest. Specimen: peripheral blood. The receptors derive from a human donor with active or convalescent COVID-19. The donor label of this sample is uncertain.

The chain is built from TRBV6-6 and TRBJ2-1; D may be TRBD1 (5 bases). The V end lost 0 bases, the J end lost 6 bases, and 15 bases lay between the germline ends. Germline V gives CDR1 MNHNY, CDR2 SVGAGI (reference sequence). The CDR3 length is 16 residues. DNA of the CDR3: TGTGCCAGCAGTTACTCGACGCAGGGTAGAGGCAATGAGCAGTTCTTC. Protein sequence: CASSYSTQGRGNEQFF.

This rearrangement joins TRBV6-5 to TRBJ2-3, with TRBD2 matching 7 bases. Per germline, CDR1 MNHEY and CDR2 SVGAGI. The trim removed 2 bases at V and 9 bases at J, leaving 8 bases unmatched. The CDR3 has 14 residues. The CDR3 region is CASSYEVSGITQYF. CDR3 sequence (DNA): TGTGCCAGCAGTTACGAAGTAAGCGGGATCACGCAGTATTTT.

This chain links TRBV9 with TRBJ2-3, with 10 bases matching TRBD2. V dropped 4 bases and J dropped 2; count of bases not matched to a gene: 10. Germline CDR1 reads SGDLS; CDR2 reads YYNGEE. The CDR3 is 17 residues long. The CDR3 DNA follows: TGTGCCAGCAGCCCCCCGAGCGGGGGGGCCGTCACAGATACGCAGTATTTT. It is translated as CASSPPSGGAVTDTQYF.

The chain joins TRBV14 to TRBJ2-3, with TRBD2 matching over 10 bases. The CDR3 has 19 amino acids. V was clipped by 2 bases and J by 0 bases; unmatched bases: 11. Germline loops: CDR1 SGHDN, CDR2 FVKESK. The CDR3 here is CASSQIKPGLASSTDTQYF. CDR3 nucleotide sequence: TGTGCCAGCAGCCAAATAAAACCGGGACTAGCGTCTAGCACAGATACGCAGTATTTT. Using reference TRBV14 and TRBJ2-3 for the parts outside the CDR3, the full variable domain is EAGVTQFPSHSVIEKGQTVTLRCDPISGHDNLYWYRRVMGKEIKFLLHFVKESKQDESGMPNNRFLAERTGGTYSTLKVQPAELEDSGVYFCASSQIKPGLASSTDTQYFGPGTRLTVL.

The V and J genes are TRBV9 and TRBJ1-4; TRBD1 matches at 8 bases. From germline, CDR1 is SGDLS and CDR2 YYNGEE. There are 15 residues in the CDR3. The trim removed 4 bases at V and 10 bases at J, leaving 12 bases unmatched. In DNA form, the CDR3 reads TGTGCCAGCAGCCGGGACAGGTACACAGCCGGAAAACTGTTTTTT. Translated, it gives CASSRDRYTAGKLFF.

As concerns this clone: Other nucleotide sequences from this sample produce the same CDR3. The chain couples TRBV20-1 to TRBJ1-2; the D gene is possibly TRBD1 (5 bases). CDR1 and CDR2 (germline): DFQATT, SNEGSKA (reference sequence). The CDR3 has 11 amino acids. Trimming shortened V by 4 bases and J by 4 bases, and 7 bases separated the two germline ends. This chain's CDR3 is CSATGGYGYTF. The CDR3, as DNA: TGCAGTGCTACCGGGGGCTATGGCTACACCTTC.

V and J are TRBV4-2 and TRBJ2-5; 10 bases match TRBD2. Germline V gene lookup returns CDR1 LGHNA and CDR2 YNFKEQ. V shed 1 base and J 1 base; nucleotides not matched to a gene: 0. The CDR3 consists of 15 residues. The CDR3 region is CASSQGTSGQETQYF. CDR3 coding DNA: TGTGCCAGCAGCCAAGGGACTAGCGGCCAAGAGACCCAGTACTTC.

The chain combines TRBV7-3 with TRBJ2-2; unclear D gene. Trimming pared 2 bases from V and 1 base from J, leaving 8 bases between. This CDR3 has 15 residues. CDR1 and CDR2 (germline): SGHTA, FQGTGA. For the CDR3, the DNA is TGTGCCAGCAGCTTAGGTCCAGGGAACACCGGGGAGCTGTTTTTT. Amino acids: CASSLGPGNTGELFF. Together with reference TRBV7-3 and TRBJ2-2, the CDR3 gives the full variable domain: GAGVSQTPSNKVTEKGKYVELRCDPISGHTALYWYRQSLGQGPEFLIYFQGTGAADDSGLPNDRFFAVRPEGSVSTLKIQRTERGDSAVYLCASSLGPGNTGELFFGEGSRLTVL.

The chain uses TRBV27 and TRBJ1-4, with TRBD1 matching 8 bases. In germline, CDR1 is MNHEY, CDR2 SMNVEV (reference sequence). V was clipped by 5 bases and J by 5 bases; unmatched bases: 7. This CDR3 contains 15 residues. The CDR3 loop is CASSATGALNEKLFF. The CDR3 nucleotides are TGTGCCAGCAGTGCGACAGGGGCCCTAAATGAAAAACTGTTTTTT.

This chain connects TRBV19 to TRBJ2-3, with D perhaps TRBD2 (5 bases). CDR3 length equals 15 residues. Trimming cost V 1 base and J 0 bases, with 8 bases left between them. Germline V gene sequence: CDR1 LNHDA, CDR2 SQIVND (reference sequence). CDR3 DNA: TGTGCCAGTAGTATAGCCGGAGGAAGCACAGATACGCAGTATTTT. It specifies CASSIAGGSTDTQYF.

The CDR3, as DNA: TGTGCCAGCAGCTTAGAGGGTAGCGGGAGAGGTTTGGTCAAAAACATTCAGTACTTC. Protein sequence: CASSLEGSGRGLVKNIQYF. The rearrangement links TRBV11-3 to TRBJ2-4; 9 bases match TRBD2. Germline lookup yields CDR1 SGHNT and CDR2 YENEEA. CDR3 length equals 19 residues. V trimming: 0 bases; J trimming: 3 bases; junction bases outside the gene matches: 12.

The CDR3 loop reads CSVPRGWGYTF. As DNA, the CDR3 is TGCAGTGTACCCAGGGGCTGGGGCTACACCTTC. The chain employs TRBV20-1 and TRBJ1-2, with TRBD1 as a possible D gene (6 bases). Germline lookup yields CDR1 DFQATT and CDR2 SNEGSKA (reference sequence). Trimming cost V 7 bases and J 8 bases, with 14 bases left between them. The length of the CDR3 is 11 residues.

The chain employs TRBV3-1 (or the pseudogene TRBV3-2) and TRBJ2-1; a weak D match, TRBD1 (5 bases). Trimming took 3 bases from V and 7 from J, leaving 16 bases between them. The germline gives CDR1 LGHDT, CDR2 YNNKEL (reference sequence). CDR3 length: 15 amino acids. The CDR3 here is CASSQRQGVWNEQFF. The CDR3 DNA sequence: TGTGCCAGCAGCCAGCGGCAGGGCGTCTGGAATGAGCAGTTCTTC.

V usage is TRBV5-4 and J usage is TRBJ1-6; D is undetermined. Deletions cut 0 bases from V and 10 bases from J, with 8 bases between. Germline CDR1 SGHNT, CDR2 YYREEE (reference sequence). The CDR3 consists of 13 residues. CDR3 amino acids: CASSLDGKSPLHF. Written as DNA, the CDR3 is TGTGCCAGCAGCTTGGACGGGAAATCACCCCTCCACTTT.

The chain links TRBV5-5 to TRBJ2-7; 10 bases are shared with TRBD1. CDR1 is SGHKS and CDR2 is YYEKEE in the germline V gene (reference sequence). V lost 2 bases and J lost 7; bases outside the gene matches: 12. CDR3 size: 16 residues. CDR3 in amino acids: CASSLVHGTGVGEQYF. The CDR3 DNA is TGTGCCAGCAGCTTAGTTCACGGGACAGGGGTTGGGGAGCAGTACTTC.

The chain joins TRBV19 to TRBJ2-3, with 13 bases that match TRBD2. CDR3 length: 16 amino acids. CDR1 LNHDA and CDR2 SQIVND come from the germline V gene (reference sequence). Losses at the gene ends were 4 bases for V and 1 base for J; bases not matched to a gene: 2. CDR3 bases: TGTGCCAGTAGTAGAGGACTAGCGGGGGGCACAGATACGCAGTATTTT. This translates into CASSRGLAGGTDTQYF.

The chain has TRBV19 and TRBJ2-1; 7 nucleotides line up with TRBD2. Germline CDR1 is LNHDA and CDR2 is SQIVND (reference sequence). The V segment lost 1 base and the J segment 7 bases; nucleotides outside the gene matches: 10. This CDR3 is 16 amino acids long. This chain's CDR3 is CASSIGGGGVGNEQFF. The CDR3 DNA reads TGTGCCAGTAGTATAGGTGGGGGGGGAGTAGGAAATGAGCAGTTCTTC.

V is TRBV6-6 and J is TRBJ1-1, with 10 bases fitting TRBD1. Per the germline V gene, CDR1 is MNHNY and CDR2 is SVGAGI (reference sequence). The CDR3 sequence is 15 residues long. V shed 5 bases, J shed 4 bases, and the junction held 7 bases outside the gene matches. CDR3 loop: CASSLRDRGATEAFF. In DNA, the CDR3 is TGTGCCAGCAGTCTCCGGGACAGGGGAGCCACTGAAGCTTTCTTT.

V is TRBV10-3 and J is TRBJ1-1, with a possible D match to TRBD1 (6 bases). Germline CDR1 ENHRY, CDR2 SYGVKD. There are 14 residues in the CDR3. The ends were cut back, 7 bases at V and 3 bases at J, with 15 bases in the middle. CDR3 coding DNA: TGTGCCATCACACAGGGTGCTAGGGACACTGAAGCTTTCTTT. Protein product: CAITQGARDTEAFF.

The rearrangement links TRBV19 to TRBJ2-3; perhaps TRBD2 as D (6 bases). The CDR3 is made up of 14 amino acids. The V and J ends lost 5 bases and 5 bases respectively, with 14 bases between them. Germline assignment: CDR1 LNHDA and CDR2 SQIVND (reference sequence). DNA of the CDR3: TGTGCCAGTAGTTTTCGGGGGATTGGAGATACGCAGTATTTT. It codes for CASSFRGIGDTQYF.

This chain uses TRBV18 with TRBJ1-1; TRBD1 might be the D (5 bases). The V end lost 1 base, the J end lost 8 bases, and 23 bases lay between the germline ends. Germline V CDR1 and CDR2: KGHSH, LQKENI. The CDR3 is 17 residues long. The CDR3 reads CASSPRGERSDALEAFF. For the CDR3, the DNA is TGTGCCAGCTCACCACGGGGGGAGAGGAGCGATGCCTTAGAAGCTTTCTTT.

V usage is TRBV7-8 and J usage is TRBJ2-2; maybe TRBD1 (6 bases). V dropped 2 bases and J dropped 1 base, with 23 bases sitting between them. Germline V gene lookup returns CDR1 SGHVS and CDR2 FQNEAQ. This CDR3 has 20 residues. The CDR3 sequence is CASSLYGVLNLDRNTGELFF. The CDR3, as DNA: TGTGCCAGCAGCTTATATGGGGTGCTGAACTTGGACAGGAACACCGGGGAGCTGTTTTTT.

J is TRBJ2-2 and V is TRBV2, with D unresolved. Germline V gene data show CDR1 as SNHLY and CDR2 as FYNNEI. The CDR3 runs 17 residues. Trimming removed 0 bases at V and 6 bases at J, with 17 bases between. CDR3 protein: CASSEARSTSLAGELFF. The DNA for the CDR3 is TGTGCCAGCAGTGAAGCGAGGAGTACCTCCCTCGCCGGGGAGCTGTTTTTT.

The rearrangement uses TRBV6-5 and TRBJ1-3; no clear D. Trimming stripped 0 bases from V and 4 bases from J, with 7 bases between. The CDR3 consists of 14 residues. Germline loops: CDR1 MNHEY, CDR2 SVGAGI. The CDR3 region is CASSYSAEGNTIYF. CDR3 nucleotides: TGTGCCAGCAGTTACTCGGCAGAAGGAAACACCATATATTTT.

J is TRBJ2-1 and V is TRBV7-9; possibly TRBD2 for D (5 bases). Germline V gene lookup returns CDR1 SEHNR and CDR2 FQNEAQ (reference sequence). CDR3 length equals 19 residues. The V end was cut by 4 bases, the J end by 0 bases, with 22 bases between. The CDR3: CASSSRIRAKGSSYNEQFF. The DNA for the CDR3 is TGTGCCAGCAGCTCTAGGATTCGGGCTAAAGGGAGCTCCTACAATGAGCAGTTCTTC.